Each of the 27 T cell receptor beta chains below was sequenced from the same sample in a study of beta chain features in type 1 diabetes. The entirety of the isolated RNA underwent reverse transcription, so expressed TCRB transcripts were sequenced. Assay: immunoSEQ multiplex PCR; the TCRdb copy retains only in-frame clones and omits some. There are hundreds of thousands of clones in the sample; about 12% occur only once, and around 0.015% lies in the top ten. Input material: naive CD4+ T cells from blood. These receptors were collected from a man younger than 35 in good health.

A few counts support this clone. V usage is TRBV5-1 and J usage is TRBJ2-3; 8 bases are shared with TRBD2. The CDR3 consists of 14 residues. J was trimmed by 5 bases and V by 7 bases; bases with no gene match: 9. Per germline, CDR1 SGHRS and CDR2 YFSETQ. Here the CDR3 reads CASAGGLLGDTQYF. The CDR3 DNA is TGCGCCAGCGCGGGAGGTCTATTGGGAGATACGCAGTATTTT.

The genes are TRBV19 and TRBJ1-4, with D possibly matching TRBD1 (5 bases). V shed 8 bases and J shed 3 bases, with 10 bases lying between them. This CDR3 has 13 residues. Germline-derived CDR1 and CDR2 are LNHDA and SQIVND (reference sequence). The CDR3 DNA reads TGTGCCAGTCGGACAAACTCTAATGAAAAACTGTTTTTT. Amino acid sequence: CASRTNSNEKLFF.

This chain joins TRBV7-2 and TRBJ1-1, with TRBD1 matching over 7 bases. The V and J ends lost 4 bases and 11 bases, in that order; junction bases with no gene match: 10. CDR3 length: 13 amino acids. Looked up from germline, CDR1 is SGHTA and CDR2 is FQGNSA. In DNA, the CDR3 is TGTGCCAGCAGCTCCGGGTCGAGGGGGCAGGCTTTCTTT. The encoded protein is CASSSGSRGQAFF.

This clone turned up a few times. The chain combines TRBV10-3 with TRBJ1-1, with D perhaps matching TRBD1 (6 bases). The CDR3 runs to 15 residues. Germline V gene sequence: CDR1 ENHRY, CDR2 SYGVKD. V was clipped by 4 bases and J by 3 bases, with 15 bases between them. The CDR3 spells CAISATGKSDTEAFF. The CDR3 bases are TGTGCCATCAGTGCTACAGGGAAAAGCGACACTGAAGCTTTCTTT.

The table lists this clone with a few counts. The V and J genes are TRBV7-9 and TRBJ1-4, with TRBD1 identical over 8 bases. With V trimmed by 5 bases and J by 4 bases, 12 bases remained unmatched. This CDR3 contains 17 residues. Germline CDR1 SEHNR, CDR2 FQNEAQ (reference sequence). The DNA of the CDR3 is TGTGCCAGCAGCCACCTATCGACAGGGGTGATTAATGAAAAACTGTTTTTT. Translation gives CASSHLSTGVINEKLFF.

The CDR3 region has the DNA TGTGCCAGCAGCTTAAATATCCACGAGCAGTACTTC. Translating it yields CASSLNIHEQYF. The V gene is TRBV11-2, the J gene TRBJ2-7; D remains ambiguous. CDR3 length equals 12 residues. V lost 2 bases and J lost 5, with 7 bases in between. Germline CDR1 reads SGHAT; CDR2 reads FQNNGV.

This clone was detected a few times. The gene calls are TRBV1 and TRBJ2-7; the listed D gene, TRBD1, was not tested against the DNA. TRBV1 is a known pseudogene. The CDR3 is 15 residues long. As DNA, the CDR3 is TGCACCAGCAGCCACCGGACAGGGAGCTCCTACGAGCAGTACTTC. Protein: CTSSHRTGSSYEQYF.

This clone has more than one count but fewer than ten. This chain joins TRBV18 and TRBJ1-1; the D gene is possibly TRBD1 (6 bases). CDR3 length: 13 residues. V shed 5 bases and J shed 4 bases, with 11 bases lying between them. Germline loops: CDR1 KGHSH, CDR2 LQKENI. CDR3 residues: CASSSRDTTEAFF. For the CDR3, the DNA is TGTGCCAGCTCATCCCGGGACACCACTGAAGCTTTCTTT.

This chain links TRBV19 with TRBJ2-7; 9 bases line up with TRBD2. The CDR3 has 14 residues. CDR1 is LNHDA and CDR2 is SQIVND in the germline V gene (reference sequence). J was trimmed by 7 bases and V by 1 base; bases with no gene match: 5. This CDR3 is CASSIVAGAREQYF. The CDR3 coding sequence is TGTGCCAGTAGTATAGTAGCGGGAGCACGGGAGCAGTACTTC.

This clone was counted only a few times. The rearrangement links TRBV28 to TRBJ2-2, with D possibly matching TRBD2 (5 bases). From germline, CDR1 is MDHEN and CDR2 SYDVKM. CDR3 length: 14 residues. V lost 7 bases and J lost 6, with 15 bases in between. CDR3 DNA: TGTGCCAGCAAGCCTAGCATCGGTGCCGGGGAGCTGTTTTTT. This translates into CASKPSIGAGELFF. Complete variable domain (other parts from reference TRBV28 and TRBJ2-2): DVKVTQSSRYLVKRTGEKVFLECVQDMDHENMFWYRQDPGLGLRLIYFSYDVKMKEKGDIPEGYSVSREKKERFSLILESASTNQTSMYLCASKPSIGAGELFFGEGSRLTVL.

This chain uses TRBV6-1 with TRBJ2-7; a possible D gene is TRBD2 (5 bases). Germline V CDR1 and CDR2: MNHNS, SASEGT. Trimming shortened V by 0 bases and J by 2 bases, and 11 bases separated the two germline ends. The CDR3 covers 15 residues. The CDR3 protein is CASSEAGRWPYEQYF. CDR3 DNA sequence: TGTGCCAGCAGTGAAGCAGGGAGATGGCCCTACGAGCAGTACTTC.

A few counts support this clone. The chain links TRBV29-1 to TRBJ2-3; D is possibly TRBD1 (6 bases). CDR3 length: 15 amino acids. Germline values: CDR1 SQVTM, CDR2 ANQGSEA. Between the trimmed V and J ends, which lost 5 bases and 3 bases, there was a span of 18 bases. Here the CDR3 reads CSVPTGKIYTDTQYF. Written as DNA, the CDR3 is TGCAGCGTTCCTACAGGGAAAATCTATACAGATACGCAGTATTTT.

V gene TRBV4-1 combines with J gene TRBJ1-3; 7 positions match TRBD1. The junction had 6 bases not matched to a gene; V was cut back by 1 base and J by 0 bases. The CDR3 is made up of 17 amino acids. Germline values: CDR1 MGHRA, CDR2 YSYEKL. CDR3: CASSQGRQGDSGNTIYF. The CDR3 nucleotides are TGCGCCAGCAGCCAAGGTCGGCAGGGGGACTCTGGAAACACCATATATTTT.

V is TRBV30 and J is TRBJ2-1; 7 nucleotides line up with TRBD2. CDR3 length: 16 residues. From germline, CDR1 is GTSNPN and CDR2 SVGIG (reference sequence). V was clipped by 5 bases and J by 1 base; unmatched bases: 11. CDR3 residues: CAWAVRGGRSYNEQFF. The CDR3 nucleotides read TGTGCCTGGGCCGTCCGGGGCGGGAGATCCTACAATGAGCAGTTCTTC.

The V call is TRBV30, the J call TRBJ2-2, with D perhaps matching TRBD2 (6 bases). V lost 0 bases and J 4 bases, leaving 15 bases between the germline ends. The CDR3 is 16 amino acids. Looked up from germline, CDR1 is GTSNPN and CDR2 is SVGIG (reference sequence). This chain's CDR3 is CAWSVLRQGGTGELFF. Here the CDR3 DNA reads TGTGCCTGGAGTGTACTCAGGCAGGGAGGCACCGGGGAGCTGTTTTTT. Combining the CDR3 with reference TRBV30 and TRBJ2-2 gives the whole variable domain SQTIHQWPATLVQPVGSPLSLECTVEGTSNPNLYWYRQAAGRGLQLLFYSVGIGQISSEVPQNLSASRPQDRQFILSSKKLLLSDSGFYLCAWSVLRQGGTGELFFGEGSRLTVL.

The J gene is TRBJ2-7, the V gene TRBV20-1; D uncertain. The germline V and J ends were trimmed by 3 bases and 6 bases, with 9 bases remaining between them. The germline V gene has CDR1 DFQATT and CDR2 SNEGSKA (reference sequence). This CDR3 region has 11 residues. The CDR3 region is CSASDGREQYF. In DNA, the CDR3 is TGCAGTGCTAGCGATGGGCGCGAGCAGTACTTC.

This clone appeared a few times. The CDR3 DNA reads as TGTGCCAGCAGCTTAGGCCGGGTTGGTGGGGGCTACACCTTC. Its protein is CASSLGRVGGGYTF. The genes are TRBV13 and TRBJ1-2; D uncertain. The CDR3 is 14 residues long. Per the germline V gene, CDR1 is PRHDT and CDR2 is FYEKMQ (reference sequence). Between the trimmed V and J ends, which lost 0 bases and 8 bases, there was a span of 13 bases.

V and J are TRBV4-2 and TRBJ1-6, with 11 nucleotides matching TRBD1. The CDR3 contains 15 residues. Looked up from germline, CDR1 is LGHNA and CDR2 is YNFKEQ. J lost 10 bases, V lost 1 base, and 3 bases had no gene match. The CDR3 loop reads CASSQVGTGGSPLHF. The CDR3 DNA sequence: TGTGCCAGCAGCCAAGTAGGGACAGGGGGATCACCCCTCCACTTT.

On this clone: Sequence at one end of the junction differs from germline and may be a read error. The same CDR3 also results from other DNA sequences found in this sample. The CDR3 bases are TGTGCCAGCAGCTTATCCACAGGGGGCTATGGCTACACCTTC. Translated, it gives CASSLSTGGYGYTF. This chain uses TRBV28 with TRBJ1-2, with 8 bases fitting TRBD1. The CDR3 is 14 residues long. Germline V lookup: CDR1 MDHEN, CDR2 SYDVKM.

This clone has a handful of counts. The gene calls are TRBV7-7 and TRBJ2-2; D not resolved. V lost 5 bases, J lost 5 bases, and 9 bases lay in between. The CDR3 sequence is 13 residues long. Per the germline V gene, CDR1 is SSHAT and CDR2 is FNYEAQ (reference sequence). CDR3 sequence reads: CASSVTGTGELFF. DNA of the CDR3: TGTGCCAGCAGCGTCACGGGTACCGGGGAGCTGTTTTTT. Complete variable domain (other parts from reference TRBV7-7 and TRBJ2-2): GAGVSQSPRYKVTKRGQDVTLRCDPISSHATLYWYQQALGQGPEFLTYFNYEAQPDKSGLPSDRFSAERPEGSISTLTIQRTEQRDSAMYRCASSVTGTGELFFGEGSRLTVL.

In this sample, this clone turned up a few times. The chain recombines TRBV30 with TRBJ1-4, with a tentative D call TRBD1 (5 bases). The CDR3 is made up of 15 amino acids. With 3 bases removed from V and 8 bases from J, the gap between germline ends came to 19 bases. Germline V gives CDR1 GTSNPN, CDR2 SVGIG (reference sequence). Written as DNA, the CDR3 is TGTGCCTGGAGCCCCCGAGGCAGGGTGGGCGAAAAACTGTTTTTT. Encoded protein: CAWSPRGRVGEKLFF.

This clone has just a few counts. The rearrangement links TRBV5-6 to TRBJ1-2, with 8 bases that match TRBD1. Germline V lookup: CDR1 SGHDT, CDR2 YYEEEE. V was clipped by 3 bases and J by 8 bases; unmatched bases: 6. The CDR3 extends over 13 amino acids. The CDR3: CASSSRTGRGYTF. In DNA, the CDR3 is TGTGCCAGCAGCTCCCGGACAGGGCGAGGCTACACCTTC.

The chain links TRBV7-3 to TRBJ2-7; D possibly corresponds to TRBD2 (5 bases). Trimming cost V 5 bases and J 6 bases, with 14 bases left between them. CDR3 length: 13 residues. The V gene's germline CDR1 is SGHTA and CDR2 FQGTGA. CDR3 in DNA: TGTGCCAGCAGCCCCCGGACCGCGGGCGAGCAGTACTTC. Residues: CASSPRTAGEQYF.

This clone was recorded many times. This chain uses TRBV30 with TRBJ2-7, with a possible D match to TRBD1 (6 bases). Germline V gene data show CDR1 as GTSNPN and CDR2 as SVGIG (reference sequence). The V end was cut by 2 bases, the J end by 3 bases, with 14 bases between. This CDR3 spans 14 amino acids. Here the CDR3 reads CAWSFDRLLYEQYF. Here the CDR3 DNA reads TGTGCCTGGAGTTTCGACAGGCTCCTCTACGAGCAGTACTTC.

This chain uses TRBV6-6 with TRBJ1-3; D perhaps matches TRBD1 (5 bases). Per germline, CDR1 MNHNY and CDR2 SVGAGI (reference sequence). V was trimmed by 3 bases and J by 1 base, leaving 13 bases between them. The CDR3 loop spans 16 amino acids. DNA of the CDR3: TGTGCCAGCAGTTATACCGGGACTTATTCTGGAAACACCATATATTTT. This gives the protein CASSYTGTYSGNTIYF.

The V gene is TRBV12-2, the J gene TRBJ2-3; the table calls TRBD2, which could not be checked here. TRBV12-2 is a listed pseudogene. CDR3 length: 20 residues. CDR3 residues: CASRPGLAGGLGLVTDTQYF. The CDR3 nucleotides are TGTGCAAGTCGCCCAGGACTAGCGGGGGGGCTGGGTTTGGTCACAGATACGCAGTATTTT.

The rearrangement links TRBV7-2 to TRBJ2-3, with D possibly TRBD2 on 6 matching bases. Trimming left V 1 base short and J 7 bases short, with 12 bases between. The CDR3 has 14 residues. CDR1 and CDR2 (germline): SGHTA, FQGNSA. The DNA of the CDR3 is TGTGCCAGCAGCTTAGGCGGGGCCCTTTATACGCAGTATTTT. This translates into CASSLGGALYTQYF.